The clone carrying this T cell receptor beta chain was recorded at least ten times. As yet, its antigen is unknown. The entry originates in a study of T cells after yellow fever vaccination. Study background: Researchers used SMART-Seq v4 Ultra Low Input to prepare fractions that had low cell numbers. Broader study findings: Just a small share of clonotypes turned up in the CD4 compartment as well as the CD8 compartment. Detected again after the booster were most primary-vaccination clones, at 95% to 98% CD4 and approximately 90% CD8.

Germline lookup yields CDR1 SGDLS and CDR2 YYNGEE. Trimming removed 4 bases from V and 11 bases from J; junction bases left unmatched: 12. CDR3 length equals 14 residues. A universal primer site and UMIs were added as TCR cDNA was made by 5'RACE template switching. TCRdb fed the 5' RACE reads into MiXCR, producing one record per CDR3 protein. The table has roughly 150,000 distinct CDR3 sequences, 6% to 7.5% seen once. The chain joins TRBV9 to TRBJ1-1; 9 bases fit TRBD1. This TCR came from a man between 18 and 35 years old who received the YFV17D yellow fever vaccine. Sequenced here: CD4+ T cells sorted from PBMCs, sampled 4 to 5 days after the first yellow fever vaccination. The CDR3: CASSPYPGTGYAFF. In DNA form, the CDR3 reads TGTGCCAGCAGCCCTTACCCCGGGACAGGGTACGCTTTCTTT.